This TCR beta chain emerged from a study of shared clonotypes between healthy human individuals. The data were produced by immunoSEQ multiplex PCR, yet TCRdb's version contains in-frame clones alone and is incomplete. The sample holds 1 million to 1.2 million clones; approximately 75% are singletons and the top ten take 0.85% to 1%. This CDR3 contains 12 residues. V lost 5 bases and J lost 10, with 15 bases in between. Per the germline V gene, CDR1 is MGHRA and CDR2 is YSYEKL. The sample was memory CD4+ T cells from PBMCs. Subset indicated: CD45RA-negative fraction. This chain joins TRBV4-1 and TRBJ2-7; TRBD2 might be the D (6 bases). The sequence came from a man between 18 and 29 years old in good health. Some clones in this sample may be carry-over from other donors' samples. DNA for the CDR3: TGCGCCAGCAGCTCCACCGGGGGTGAACAGTACTTC. This codes for CASSSTGGEQYF.